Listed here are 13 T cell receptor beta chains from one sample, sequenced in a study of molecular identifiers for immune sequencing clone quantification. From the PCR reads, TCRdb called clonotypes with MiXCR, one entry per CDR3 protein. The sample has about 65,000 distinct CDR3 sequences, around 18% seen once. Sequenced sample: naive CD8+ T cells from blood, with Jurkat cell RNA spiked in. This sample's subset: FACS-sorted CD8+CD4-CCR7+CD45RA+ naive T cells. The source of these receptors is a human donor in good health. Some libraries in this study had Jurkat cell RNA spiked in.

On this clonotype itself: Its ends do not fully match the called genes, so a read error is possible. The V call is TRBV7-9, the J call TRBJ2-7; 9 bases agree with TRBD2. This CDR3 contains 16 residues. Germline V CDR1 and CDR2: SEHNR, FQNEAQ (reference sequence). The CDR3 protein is CARSSMPGLAVNEQYF. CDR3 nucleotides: TGTGCCAGGAGCTCCATGCCGGGACTAGCTGTAAACGAGCAGTACTTC.

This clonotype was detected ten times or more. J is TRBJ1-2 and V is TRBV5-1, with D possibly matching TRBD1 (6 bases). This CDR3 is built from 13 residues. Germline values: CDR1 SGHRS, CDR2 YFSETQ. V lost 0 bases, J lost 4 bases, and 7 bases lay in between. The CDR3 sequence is CASSLGGAYGYTF. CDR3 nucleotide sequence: TGCGCCAGCAGCTTGGGGGGGGCCTATGGCTACACCTTC. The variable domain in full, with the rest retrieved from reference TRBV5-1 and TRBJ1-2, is KAGVTQTPRYLIKTRGQQVTLSCSPISGHRSVSWYQQTPGQGLQFLFEYFSETQRNKGNFPGRFSGRQFSNSRSEMNVSTLELGDSALYLCASSLGGAYGYTFGSGTRLTVV.

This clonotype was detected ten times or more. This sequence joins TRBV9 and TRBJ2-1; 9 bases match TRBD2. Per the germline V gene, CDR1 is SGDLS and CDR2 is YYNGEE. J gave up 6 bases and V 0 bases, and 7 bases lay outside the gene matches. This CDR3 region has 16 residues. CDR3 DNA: TGTGCCAGCAGCGTAGGTGGTAGCGGGAGTTTCAATGAGCAGTTCTTC. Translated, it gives CASSVGGSGSFNEQFF.

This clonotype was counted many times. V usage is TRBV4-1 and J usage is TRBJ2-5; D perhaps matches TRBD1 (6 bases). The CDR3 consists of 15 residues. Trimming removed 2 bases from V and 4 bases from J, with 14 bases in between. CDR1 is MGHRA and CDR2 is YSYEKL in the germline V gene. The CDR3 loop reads CASSQSTGLAETQYF. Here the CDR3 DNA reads TGCGCCAGCAGCCAATCGACAGGTTTGGCAGAGACCCAGTACTTC.

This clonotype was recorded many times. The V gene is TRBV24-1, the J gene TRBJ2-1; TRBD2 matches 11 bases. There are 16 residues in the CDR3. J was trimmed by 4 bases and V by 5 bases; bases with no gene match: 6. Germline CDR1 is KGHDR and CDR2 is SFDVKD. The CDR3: CATSALAGGRYNEQFF. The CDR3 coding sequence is TGTGCCACCAGTGCCCTAGCGGGAGGTCGTTACAATGAGCAGTTCTTC.

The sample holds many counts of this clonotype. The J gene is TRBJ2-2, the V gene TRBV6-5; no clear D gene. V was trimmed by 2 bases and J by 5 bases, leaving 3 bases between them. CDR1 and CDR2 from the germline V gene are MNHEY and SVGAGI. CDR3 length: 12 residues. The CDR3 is CASSYRTGELFF. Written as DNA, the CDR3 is TGTGCCAGCAGTTACAGGACCGGGGAGCTGTTTTTT.

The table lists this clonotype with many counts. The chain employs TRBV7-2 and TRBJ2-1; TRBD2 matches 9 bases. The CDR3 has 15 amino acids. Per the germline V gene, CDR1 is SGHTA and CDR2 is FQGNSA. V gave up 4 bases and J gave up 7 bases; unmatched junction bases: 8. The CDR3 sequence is CASSWTSVSGNEQFF. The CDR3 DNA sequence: TGTGCCAGCAGCTGGACTAGCGTGAGCGGAAATGAGCAGTTCTTC.

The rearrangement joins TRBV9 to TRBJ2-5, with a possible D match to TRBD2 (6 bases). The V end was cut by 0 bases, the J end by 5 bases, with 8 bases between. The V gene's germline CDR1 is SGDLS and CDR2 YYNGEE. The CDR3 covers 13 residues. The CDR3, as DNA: TGTGCCAGCAGCGTAGCGGGAGTGGAGACCCAGTACTTC. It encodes CASSVAGVETQYF. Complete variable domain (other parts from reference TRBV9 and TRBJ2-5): DSGVTQTPKHLITATGQRVTLRCSPRSGDLSVYWYQQSLDQGLQFLIQYYNGEERAKGNILERFSAQQFPDLHSELNLSSLELGDSALYFCASSVAGVETQYFGPGTRLLVL.

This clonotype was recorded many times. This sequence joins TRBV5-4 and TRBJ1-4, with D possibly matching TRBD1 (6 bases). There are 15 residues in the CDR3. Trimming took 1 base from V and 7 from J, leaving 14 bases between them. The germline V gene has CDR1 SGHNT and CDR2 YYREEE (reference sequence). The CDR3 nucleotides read TGTGCCAGCAGCTTGTCGCCAGGGGAAGGTGAAAAACTGTTTTTT. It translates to CASSLSPGEGEKLFF.

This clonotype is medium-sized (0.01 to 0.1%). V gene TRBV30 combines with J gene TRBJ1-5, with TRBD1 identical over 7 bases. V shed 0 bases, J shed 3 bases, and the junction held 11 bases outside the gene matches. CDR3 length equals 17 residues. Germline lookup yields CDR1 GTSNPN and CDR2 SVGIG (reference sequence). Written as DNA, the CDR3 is TGTGCCTGGAGTGTCCAATCGACAGGGACCTACAATCAGCCCCAGCATTTT. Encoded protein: CAWSVQSTGTYNQPQHF.

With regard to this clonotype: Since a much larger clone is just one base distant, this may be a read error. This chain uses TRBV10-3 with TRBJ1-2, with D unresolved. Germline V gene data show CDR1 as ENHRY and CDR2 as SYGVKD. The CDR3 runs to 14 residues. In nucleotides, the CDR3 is TGTGCCACCAGTGAGTCAACCCTTAACTATGGCTACACCTTC. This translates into CATSESTLNYGYTF.

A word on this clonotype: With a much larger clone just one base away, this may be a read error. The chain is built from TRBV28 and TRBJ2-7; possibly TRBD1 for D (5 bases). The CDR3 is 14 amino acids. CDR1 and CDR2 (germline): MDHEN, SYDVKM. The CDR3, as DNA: TGTGCCAGCAGTTTGATAGACAGCTCCTACGGGCAGTACTTC. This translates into CASSLIDSSYGQYF.

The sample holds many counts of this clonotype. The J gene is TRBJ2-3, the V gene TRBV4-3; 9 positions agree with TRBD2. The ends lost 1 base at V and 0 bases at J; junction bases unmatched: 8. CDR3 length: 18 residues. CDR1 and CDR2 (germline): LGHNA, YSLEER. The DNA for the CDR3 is TGCGCCAGCAGCCAAGCCGGGGTAGCGGGAGTTAGCACAGATACGCAGTATTTT. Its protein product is CASSQAGVAGVSTDTQYF.